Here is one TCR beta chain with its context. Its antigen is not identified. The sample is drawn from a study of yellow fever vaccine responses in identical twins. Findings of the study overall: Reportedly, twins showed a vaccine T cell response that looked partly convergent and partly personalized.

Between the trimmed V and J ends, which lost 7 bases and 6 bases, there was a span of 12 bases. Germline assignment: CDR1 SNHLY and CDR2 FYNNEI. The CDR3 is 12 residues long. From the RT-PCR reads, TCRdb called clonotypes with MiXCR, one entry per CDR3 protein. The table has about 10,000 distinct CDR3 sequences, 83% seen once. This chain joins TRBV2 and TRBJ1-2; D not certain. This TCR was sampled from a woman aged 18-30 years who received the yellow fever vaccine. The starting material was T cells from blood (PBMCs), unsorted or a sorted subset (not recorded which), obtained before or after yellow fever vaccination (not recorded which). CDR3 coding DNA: TGTGCCAGCACCCGGGATTCGCATGGCTACACCTTC. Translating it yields CASTRDSHGYTF.